A single sample gave rise to the 5 T cell receptor beta chains below, sequenced in a study of shared clonotypes between healthy human individuals. In the naive CD8 group, cells lacked CD45RO and were positively selected for CCR7, so terminally differentiated effector memory CD45RA+ cells were left out. The method was immunoSEQ multiplex PCR; TCRdb's version includes in-frame clones alone and lacks a portion of them. The sample holds about 700,000 clones, about 91% seen once. Input material: naive CD8+ T cells sorted from blood. The source is a man aged 25-45 years in good health.

The chain uses TRBV7-6 and TRBJ2-3, with 9 positions matching TRBD1. Trimming took 5 bases from V and 3 from J; bases not matched to a gene: 9. Germline V lookup: CDR1 SGHVS, CDR2 FNYEAQ. The CDR3 is 16 residues long. The CDR3: CASSHVPGQGTDTQYF. In DNA form, the CDR3 reads TGTGCCAGCAGCCATGTTCCGGGACAGGGAACAGATACGCAGTATTTT. The full variable domain, its missing parts supplied by reference TRBV7-6 and TRBJ2-3, is GAGVSQSPRYKVTKRGQDVALRCDPISGHVSLYWYRQALGQGPEFLTYFNYEAQQDKSGLPNDRFSAERPEGSISTLTIQRTEQRDSAMYRCASSHVPGQGTDTQYFGPGTRLTVL.

The chain couples TRBV4-1 to TRBJ2-7; TRBD1 matches at 11 bases. V trimming: 6 bases; J trimming: 4 bases; junction bases outside the gene matches: 8. This CDR3 contains 15 residues. CDR1 and CDR2 from the germline V gene are MGHRA and YSYEKL. CDR3 protein: CASSYAGTGGYEQYF. The CDR3 DNA reads as TGCGCCAGCAGTTATGCCGGGACAGGGGGTTACGAGCAGTACTTC.

This clone was seen only once. Distinct nucleotide sequences in the sample also encode this CDR3. This rearrangement joins TRBV9 to TRBJ2-1; no clear D gene. Germline CDR1 and CDR2: SGDLS and YYNGEE. V shed 3 bases and J shed 7 bases, with 2 bases lying between them. There are 10 residues in the CDR3. CDR3 loop: CASSDNEQFF. The CDR3 bases are TGTGCCAGCAGCGATAATGAGCAGTTCTTC.

The genes are TRBV2 and TRBJ2-7, with D unresolved. The V and J ends lost 2 bases and 3 bases respectively, with 8 bases between them. Germline loops: CDR1 SNHLY, CDR2 FYNNEI. The CDR3 runs to 13 residues. The CDR3 protein is CASSESVSYEQYF. The CDR3 region has the DNA TGTGCCAGCAGTGAATCGGTCAGCTACGAGCAGTACTTC.

The J gene is TRBJ2-3, the V gene TRBV28; unclear D gene. The germline V and J ends were trimmed by 3 bases and 5 bases, with 12 bases remaining between them. The CDR3 totals 14 residues. The germline V gene encodes CDR1 MDHEN and CDR2 SYDVKM. CDR3 sequence (DNA): TGTGCCAGCAGTTTTTTATCGGTGAAAGATACGCAGTATTTT. Amino acids: CASSFLSVKDTQYF.